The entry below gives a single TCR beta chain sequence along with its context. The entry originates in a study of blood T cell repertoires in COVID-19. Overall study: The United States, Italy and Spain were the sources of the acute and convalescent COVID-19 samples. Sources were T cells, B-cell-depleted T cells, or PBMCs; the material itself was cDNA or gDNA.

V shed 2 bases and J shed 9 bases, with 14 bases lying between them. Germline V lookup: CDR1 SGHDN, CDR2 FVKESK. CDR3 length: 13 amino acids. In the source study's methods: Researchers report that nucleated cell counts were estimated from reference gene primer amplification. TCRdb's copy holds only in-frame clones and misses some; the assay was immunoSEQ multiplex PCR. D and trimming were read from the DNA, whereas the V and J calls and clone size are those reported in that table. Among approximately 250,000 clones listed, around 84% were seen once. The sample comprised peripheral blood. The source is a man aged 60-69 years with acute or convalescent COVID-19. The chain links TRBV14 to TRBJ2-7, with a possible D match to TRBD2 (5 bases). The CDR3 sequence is CASSQNAGGGQYF. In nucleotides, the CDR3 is TGTGCCAGCAGCCAAAACGCGGGCGGAGGGCAGTACTTC. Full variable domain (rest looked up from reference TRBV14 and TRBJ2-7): EAGVTQFPSHSVIEKGQTVTLRCDPISGHDNLYWYRRVMGKEIKFLLHFVKESKQDESGMPNNRFLAERTGGTYSTLKVQPAELEDSGVYFCASSQNAGGGQYFGPGTRLTVT.